The 13 T cell receptor beta chains given below trace back to one sample, sequenced in a study of T cell repertoires in cytomegalovirus infection. TCRdb recomputed calls from the reads with MiXCR, one row per CDR3 protein. The profile shows roughly 200,000 distinct CDR3 sequences, 15% to 20% of them singletons. The sample was CD8+ T cells from PBMCs. These receptors came from a human donor in good health (CMV status not recorded). Some clones in this sample may be carry-over from other donors' samples.

This chain uses TRBV7-9 with TRBJ2-1; D ambiguous. The ends were cut back, 1 base at V and 13 bases at J, with 20 bases in the middle. CDR1 SEHNR and CDR2 FQNEAQ come from the germline V gene (reference sequence). This CDR3 is 15 amino acids long. This chain's CDR3 is CASSLDHGLVAYQFF. As DNA, the CDR3 is TGTGCCAGCAGCTTAGACCATGGCCTAGTTGCGTACCAGTTCTTC.

A few counts support this clonotype. This rearrangement joins TRBV10-3 to TRBJ1-1; unclear D gene. The CDR3 loop spans 13 amino acids. CDR1 and CDR2 from the germline V gene are ENHRY and SYGVKD. The germline V and J ends were trimmed by 7 bases and 1 base, with 10 bases remaining between them. CDR3: CAITEHPNTEAFF. CDR3 nucleotide sequence: TGTGCCATCACCGAACACCCGAACACTGAAGCTTTCTTT.

The chain is built from TRBV13 and TRBJ1-1; D remains unclear. Per the germline V gene, CDR1 is PRHDT and CDR2 is FYEKMQ (reference sequence). Trimming took off 3 bases at V and 1 base at J, with 12 bases between the two ends. This CDR3 has 15 residues. The CDR3 is CASSFSLKENTEAFF. In nucleotides, the CDR3 is TGTGCCAGCAGCTTCAGTTTGAAGGAGAACACTGAAGCTTTCTTT.

For the CDR3, the DNA is TGTGCCAGCAGGCTACAGGGCTACACTGAAGCTTTCTTT. It translates to CASRLQGYTEAFF. The chain links TRBV6-1 to TRBJ1-1; D perhaps matches TRBD1 (6 bases). Germline loops: CDR1 MNHNS, CDR2 SASEGT. This CDR3 comprises 13 residues. V was pared by 6 bases and J by 3 bases, with 11 bases between.

This clonotype was recorded many times. The chain has TRBV7-9 and TRBJ2-1, with unresolved D. V was shortened by 3 bases and J by 5 bases, with 2 bases between the two germline ends. There are 11 residues in the CDR3. Germline loops: CDR1 SEHNR, CDR2 FQNEAQ (reference sequence). CDR3 loop: CASSLNNEQFF. Written as DNA, the CDR3 is TGTGCCAGCAGCTTGAACAATGAGCAGTTCTTC.

The chain uses TRBV7-8 and TRBJ2-1, with 12 bases aligning to TRBD2. V shed 1 base and J 7 bases; nucleotides not matched to a gene: 5. The germline CDR1 and CDR2 sequences are SGHVS and FQNEAQ. The CDR3 is 16 amino acids. DNA for the CDR3: TGTGCCAGCAGCTTAGTGACTAGCGGGGGCTCTAATGAGCAGTTCTTC. It translates to CASSLVTSGGSNEQFF.

This clonotype was seen only a few times. The chain couples TRBV7-9 to TRBJ1-2; D unclear. This CDR3 spans 13 amino acids. The V gene lost 7 bases and the J gene lost 8 bases, with 17 bases spanning the gap. The V gene's germline CDR1 is SEHNR and CDR2 FQNEAQ (reference sequence). Written as DNA, the CDR3 is TGTGCCAGCACCCCCAAGGTCCGGGAAGGCTACACCTTC. Its translation: CASTPKVREGYTF. Full variable domain (remainder filled in from reference TRBV7-9 and TRBJ1-2): DTGVSQNPRHKITKRGQNVTFRCDPISEHNRLYWYRQTLGQGPEFLTYFQNEAQLEKSRLLSDRFSAERPKGSFSTLEIQRTEQGDSAMYLCASTPKVREGYTFGSGTRLTVV.

This clonotype was seen a handful of times. The chain is built from TRBV24-1 and TRBJ1-5; D remains ambiguous. Trimming took off 4 bases at V and 3 bases at J, with 12 bases between the two ends. The germline CDR1 and CDR2 sequences are KGHDR and SFDVKD. The CDR3 spans 15 residues. Here the CDR3 DNA reads TGTGCCACCAGTGACAGTGGACGGGTCAATCAGCCCCAGCATTTT. Translating gives CATSDSGRVNQPQHF.

The chain couples TRBV2 to TRBJ2-1, with D perhaps given as TRBD1 or TRBD2 (6 bases each). Germline CDR1 and CDR2: SNHLY and FYNNEI. V was cut by 8 bases and J by 8 bases, with 13 bases left in between. This CDR3 contains 12 residues. The CDR3 sequence is CASPLGGHEQFF. The CDR3 DNA reads as TGTGCCAGCCCCTTAGGGGGGCATGAGCAGTTCTTC.

This clonotype was picked up a small number of times. The chain couples TRBV12-5 to TRBJ1-1; D uncertain. Trimming took 3 bases from V and 5 from J, leaving 7 bases between them. The CDR3 has 12 amino acids. The V gene's germline CDR1 is LGHNT and CDR2 FRNRAP. DNA of the CDR3: TGTGCTAGTGGTTTAATGGGTACTGAAGCTTTCTTT. Translating gives CASGLMGTEAFF.

The chain carries TRBV28 and TRBJ2-3, with 10 bases identical to TRBD2. The V and J ends lost 5 bases and 3 bases, in that order; junction bases with no gene match: 5. Germline V gene lookup returns CDR1 MDHEN and CDR2 SYDVKM. There are 15 residues in the CDR3. CDR3 nucleotide sequence: TGTGCCAGCAGTCTCGGTAGCGGGGGGACAGATACGCAGTATTTT. Residues: CASSLGSGGTDTQYF.

This clonotype has a handful of counts. The genes are TRBV7-3 and TRBJ2-1; D ambiguous. The CDR3 covers 12 residues. V lost 1 base and J 8 bases, leaving 6 bases between the germline ends. Germline CDR1 is SGHTA and CDR2 is FQGTGA. The CDR3 DNA is TGTGCCAGCAGCTTAAATGGGTATGAGCAGTTCTTC. It yields the protein CASSLNGYEQFF.

This clonotype was seen only a few times. The CDR3 protein is CASSSGLGQPQHF. CDR3 sequence (DNA): TGTGCCAGCAGCTCGGGGTTGGGGCAGCCCCAGCATTTT. V and J are TRBV7-2 and TRBJ1-5; D is undetermined. This CDR3 has 13 residues. Trimming took 4 bases from V and 7 from J, leaving 11 bases between them. Germline lookup yields CDR1 SGHTA and CDR2 FQGNSA.